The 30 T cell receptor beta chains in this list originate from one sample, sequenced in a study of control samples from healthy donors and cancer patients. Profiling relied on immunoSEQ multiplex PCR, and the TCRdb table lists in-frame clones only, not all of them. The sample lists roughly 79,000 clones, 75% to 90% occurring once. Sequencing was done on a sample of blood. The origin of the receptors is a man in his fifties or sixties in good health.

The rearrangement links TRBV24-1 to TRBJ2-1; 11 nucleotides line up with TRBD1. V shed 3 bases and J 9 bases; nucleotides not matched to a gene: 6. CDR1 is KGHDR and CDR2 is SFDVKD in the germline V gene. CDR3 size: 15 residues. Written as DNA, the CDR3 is TGTGCCACCAGTGATCCTCGGACAGGGGGCATTGAGCAGTTCTTC. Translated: CATSDPRTGGIEQFF.

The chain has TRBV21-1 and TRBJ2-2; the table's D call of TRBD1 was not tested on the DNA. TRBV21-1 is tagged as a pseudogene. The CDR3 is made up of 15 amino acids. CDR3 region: CASSTGQGTTGELFF. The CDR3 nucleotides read TGTGCCAGCAGCACGGGACAGGGCACCACCGGGGAGCTGTTTTTT.

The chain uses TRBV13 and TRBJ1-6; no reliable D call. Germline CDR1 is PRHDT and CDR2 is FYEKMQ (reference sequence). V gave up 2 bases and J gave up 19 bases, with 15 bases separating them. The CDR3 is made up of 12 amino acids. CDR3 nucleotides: TGTGCCAGCAGCTTACTCTGCCGGAGTAGGCACTTT. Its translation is CASSLLCRSRHF.

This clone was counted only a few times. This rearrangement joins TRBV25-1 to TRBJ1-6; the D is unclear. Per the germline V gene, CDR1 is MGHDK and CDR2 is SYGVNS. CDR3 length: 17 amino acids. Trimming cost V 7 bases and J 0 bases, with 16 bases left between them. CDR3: CASTLARGCSYNSPLHF. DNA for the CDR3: TGTGCCAGCACACTAGCCCGAGGGTGCTCCTATAATTCACCCCTCCACTTT. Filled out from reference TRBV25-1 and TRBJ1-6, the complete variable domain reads EADIYQTPRYLVIGTGKKITLECSQTMGHDKMYWYQQDPGMELHLIHYSYGVNSTEKGDLSSESTVSRIRTEHFPLTLESARPSHTSQYLCASTLARGCSYNSPLHFGNGTRLTVT.

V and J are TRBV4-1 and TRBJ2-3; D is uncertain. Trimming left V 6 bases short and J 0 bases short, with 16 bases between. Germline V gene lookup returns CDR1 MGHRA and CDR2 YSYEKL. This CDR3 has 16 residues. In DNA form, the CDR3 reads TGCGCCAGCAGGGTTTCGTTTTTATCCAGCACAGATACGCAGTATTTT. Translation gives CASRVSFLSSTDTQYF.

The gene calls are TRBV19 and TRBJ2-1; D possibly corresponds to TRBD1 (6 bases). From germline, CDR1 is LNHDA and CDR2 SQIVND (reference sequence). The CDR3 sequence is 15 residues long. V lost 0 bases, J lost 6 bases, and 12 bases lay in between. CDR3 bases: TGTGCCAGTAGTATAGATCAGGGGCGAGTCAATGAGCAGTTCTTC. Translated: CASSIDQGRVNEQFF.

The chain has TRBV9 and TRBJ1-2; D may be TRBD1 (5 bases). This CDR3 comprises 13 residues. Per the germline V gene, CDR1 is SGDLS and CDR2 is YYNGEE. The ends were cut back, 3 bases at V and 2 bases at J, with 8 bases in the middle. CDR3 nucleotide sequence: TGTGCCAGCAGCGGCGGGACGAACTATGGCTACACCTTC. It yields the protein CASSGGTNYGYTF.

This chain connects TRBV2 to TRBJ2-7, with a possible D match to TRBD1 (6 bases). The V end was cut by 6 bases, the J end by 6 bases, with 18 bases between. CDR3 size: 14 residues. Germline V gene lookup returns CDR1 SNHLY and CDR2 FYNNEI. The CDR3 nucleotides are TGTGCCAGCAGCAGGGAGAGCCTCAGGGGCGAGCAGTACTTC. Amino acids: CASSRESLRGEQYF.

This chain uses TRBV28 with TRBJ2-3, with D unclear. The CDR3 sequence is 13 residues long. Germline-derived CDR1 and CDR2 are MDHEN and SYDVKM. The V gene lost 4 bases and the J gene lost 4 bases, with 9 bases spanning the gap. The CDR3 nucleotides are TGTGCCAGCAGTTCACTCCAGCCAGATACGCAGTATTTT. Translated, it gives CASSSLQPDTQYF.

Here the CDR3 reads CASSDPTSTGFGGYTF. The CDR3 DNA is TGTGCCAGCAGTGACCCGACCTCGACAGGGTTTGGCGGCTACACCTTC. The V call is TRBV25-1, the J call TRBJ1-2; 7 positions agree with TRBD1. Losses at the gene ends were 3 bases for V and 8 bases for J; bases not matched to a gene: 15. Germline CDR1 reads MGHDK; CDR2 reads SYGVNS. CDR3 size: 16 residues.

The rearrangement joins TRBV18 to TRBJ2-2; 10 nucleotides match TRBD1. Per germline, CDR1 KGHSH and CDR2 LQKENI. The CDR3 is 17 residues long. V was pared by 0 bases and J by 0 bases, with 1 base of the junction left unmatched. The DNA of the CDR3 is TGTGCCAGCTCACCACCGGGACAGGGGACGAACACCGGGGAGCTGTTTTTT. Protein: CASSPPGQGTNTGELFF.

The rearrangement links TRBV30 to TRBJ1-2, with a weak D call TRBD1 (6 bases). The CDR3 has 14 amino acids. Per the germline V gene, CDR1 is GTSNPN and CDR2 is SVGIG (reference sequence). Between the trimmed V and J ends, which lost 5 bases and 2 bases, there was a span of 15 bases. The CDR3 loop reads CAWSGGGGNYGYTF. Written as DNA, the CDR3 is TGTGCCTGGTCCGGGGGAGGGGGAAACTATGGCTACACCTTC.

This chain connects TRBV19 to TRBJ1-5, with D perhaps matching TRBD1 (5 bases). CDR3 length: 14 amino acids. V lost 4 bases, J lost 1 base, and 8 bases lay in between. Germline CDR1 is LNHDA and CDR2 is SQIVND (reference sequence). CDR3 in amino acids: CASSRGNSNQPQHF. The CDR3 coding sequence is TGTGCCAGTAGTAGGGGCAACAGCAATCAGCCCCAGCATTTT.

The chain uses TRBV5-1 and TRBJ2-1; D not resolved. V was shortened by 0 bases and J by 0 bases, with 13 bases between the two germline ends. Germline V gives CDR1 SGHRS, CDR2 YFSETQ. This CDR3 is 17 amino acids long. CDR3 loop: CASSLDSGWSSYNEQFF. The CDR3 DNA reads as TGCGCCAGCAGCTTGGATTCGGGCTGGAGCTCCTACAATGAGCAGTTCTTC.

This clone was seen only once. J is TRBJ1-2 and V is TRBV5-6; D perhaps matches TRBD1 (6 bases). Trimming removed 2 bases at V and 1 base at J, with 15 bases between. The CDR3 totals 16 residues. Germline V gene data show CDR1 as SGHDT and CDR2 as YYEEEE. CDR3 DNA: TGTGCCAGCAGCTTCTTTTCGGGGACATATAACTATGGCTACACCTTC. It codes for CASSFFSGTYNYGYTF.

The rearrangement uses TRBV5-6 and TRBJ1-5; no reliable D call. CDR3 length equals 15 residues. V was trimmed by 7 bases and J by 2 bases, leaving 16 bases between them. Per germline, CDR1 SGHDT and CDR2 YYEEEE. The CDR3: CASCNGESGNQPQHF. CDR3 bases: TGTGCCAGCTGTAATGGGGAGTCCGGCAATCAGCCCCAGCATTTT.

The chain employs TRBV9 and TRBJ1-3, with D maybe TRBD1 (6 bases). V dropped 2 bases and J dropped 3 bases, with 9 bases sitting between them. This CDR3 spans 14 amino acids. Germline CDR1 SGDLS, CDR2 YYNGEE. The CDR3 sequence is CASSVGGFGNTIYF. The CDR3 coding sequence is TGTGCCAGCAGCGTGGGGGGCTTTGGAAACACCATATATTTT.

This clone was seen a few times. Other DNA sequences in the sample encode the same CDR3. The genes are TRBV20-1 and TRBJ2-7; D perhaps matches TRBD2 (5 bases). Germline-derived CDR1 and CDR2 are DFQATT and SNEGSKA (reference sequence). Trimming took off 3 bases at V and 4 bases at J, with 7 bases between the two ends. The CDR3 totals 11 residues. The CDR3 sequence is CSARDSYEQYF. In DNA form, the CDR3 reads TGCAGTGCTAGGGACTCTTACGAGCAGTACTTC.

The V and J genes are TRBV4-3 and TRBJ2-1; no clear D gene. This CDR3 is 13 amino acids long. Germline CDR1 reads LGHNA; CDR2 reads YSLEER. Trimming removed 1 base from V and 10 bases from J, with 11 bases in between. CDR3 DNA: TGCGCCAGCAGCCAAGTGTTTGGGCAGGAGCAGTTCTTC. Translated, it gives CASSQVFGQEQFF.

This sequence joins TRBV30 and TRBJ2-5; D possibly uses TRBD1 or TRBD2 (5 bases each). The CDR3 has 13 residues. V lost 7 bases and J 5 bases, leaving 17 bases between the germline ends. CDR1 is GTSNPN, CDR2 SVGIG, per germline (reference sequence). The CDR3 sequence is CASHRKGDETQYF. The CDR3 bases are TGTGCCTCCCACCGGAAAGGGGACGAGACCCAGTACTTC.

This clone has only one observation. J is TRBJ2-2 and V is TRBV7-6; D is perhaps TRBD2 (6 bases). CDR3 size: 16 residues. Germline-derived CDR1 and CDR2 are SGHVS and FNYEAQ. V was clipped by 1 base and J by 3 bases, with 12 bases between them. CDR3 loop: CASSLEVGLDTGELFF. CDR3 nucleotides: TGTGCCAGCAGCTTAGAGGTGGGACTCGACACCGGGGAGCTGTTTTTT.

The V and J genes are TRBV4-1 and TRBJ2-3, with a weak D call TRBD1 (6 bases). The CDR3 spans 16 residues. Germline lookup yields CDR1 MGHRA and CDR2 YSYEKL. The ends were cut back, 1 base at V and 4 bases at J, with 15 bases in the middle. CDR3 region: CASSQVQGVLSDTQYF. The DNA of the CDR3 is TGCGCCAGCAGCCAAGTACAGGGTGTACTATCAGATACGCAGTATTTT.

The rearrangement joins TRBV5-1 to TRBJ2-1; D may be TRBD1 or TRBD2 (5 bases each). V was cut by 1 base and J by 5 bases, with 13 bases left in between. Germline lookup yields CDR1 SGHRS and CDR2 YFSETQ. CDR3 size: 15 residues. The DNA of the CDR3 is TGCGCCAGCAGCTTGTTACTAGGGGAGAACAATGAGCAGTTCTTC. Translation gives CASSLLLGENNEQFF.

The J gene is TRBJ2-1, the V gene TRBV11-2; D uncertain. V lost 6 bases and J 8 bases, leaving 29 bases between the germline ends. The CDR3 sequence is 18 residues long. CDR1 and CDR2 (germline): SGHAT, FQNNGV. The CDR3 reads CASRPLAPQAPFLDEQFF. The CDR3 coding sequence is TGTGCCAGCAGACCCCTCGCCCCACAAGCGCCATTCTTAGATGAGCAGTTCTTC.

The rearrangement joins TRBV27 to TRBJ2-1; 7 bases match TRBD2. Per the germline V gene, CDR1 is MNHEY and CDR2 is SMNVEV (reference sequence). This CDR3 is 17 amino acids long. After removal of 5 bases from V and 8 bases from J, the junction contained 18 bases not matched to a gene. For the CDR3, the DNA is TGTGCCAGCAGTCCCCGGGGCCTAGCGGAGCTGTTACATGAGCAGTTCTTC. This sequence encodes CASSPRGLAELLHEQFF.

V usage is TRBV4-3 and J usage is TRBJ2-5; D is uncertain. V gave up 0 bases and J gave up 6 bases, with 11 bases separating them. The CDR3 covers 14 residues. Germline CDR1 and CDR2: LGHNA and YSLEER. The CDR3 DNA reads TGCGCCAGCAGCCAAGAACGTGTAGGACAGACCCAGTACTTC. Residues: CASSQERVGQTQYF.

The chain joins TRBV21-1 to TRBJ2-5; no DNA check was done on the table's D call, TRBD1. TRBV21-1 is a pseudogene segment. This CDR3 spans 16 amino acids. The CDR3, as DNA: TGTGCCAGCAGCAAAGTTCTGGCAGGGGCCATGGAGACCCAGTACTTC. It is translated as CASSKVLAGAMETQYF.

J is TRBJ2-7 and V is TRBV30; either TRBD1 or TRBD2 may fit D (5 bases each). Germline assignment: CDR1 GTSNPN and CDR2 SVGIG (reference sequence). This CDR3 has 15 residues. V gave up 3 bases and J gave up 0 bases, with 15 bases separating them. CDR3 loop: CAWRMTLGASYEQYF. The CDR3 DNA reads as TGTGCCTGGAGGATGACCCTCGGGGCCTCCTACGAGCAGTACTTC. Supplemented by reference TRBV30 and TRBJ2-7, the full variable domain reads SQTIHQWPATLVQPVGSPLSLECTVEGTSNPNLYWYRQAAGRGLQLLFYSVGIGQISSEVPQNLSASRPQDRQFILSSKKLLLSDSGFYLCAWRMTLGASYEQYFGPGTRLTVT.

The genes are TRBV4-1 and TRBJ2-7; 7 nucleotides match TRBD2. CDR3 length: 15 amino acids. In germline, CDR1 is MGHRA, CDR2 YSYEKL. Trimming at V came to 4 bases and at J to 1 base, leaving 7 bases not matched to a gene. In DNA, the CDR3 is TGCGCCAGCAGCCTTGGCGGGAGTGCGTCCTACGAGCAGTACTTC. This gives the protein CASSLGGSASYEQYF.

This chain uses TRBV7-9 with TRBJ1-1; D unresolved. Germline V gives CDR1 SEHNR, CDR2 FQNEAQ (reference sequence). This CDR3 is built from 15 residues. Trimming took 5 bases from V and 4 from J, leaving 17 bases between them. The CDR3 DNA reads TGTGCCAGCAGCCCAGAATTGAAGGGAGGCACTGAAGCTTTCTTT. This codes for CASSPELKGGTEAFF. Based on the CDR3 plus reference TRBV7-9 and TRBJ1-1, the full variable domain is DTGVSQNPRHKITKRGQNVTFRCDPISEHNRLYWYRQTLGQGPEFLTYFQNEAQLEKSRLLSDRFSAERPKGSFSTLEIQRTEQGDSAMYLCASSPELKGGTEAFFGQGTRLTVV.